Given below is one T cell receptor (beta chain) in context. Its antigen is undetermined. The RNA input was roughly 0.45 to 1 ug, and it was reverse transcribed with random hexamers. TCRdb recomputed calls from the immunoSEQ multiplex PCR reads with MiXCR, one row per CDR3 protein. The sample lists 130,000 to 150,000 distinct CDR3 sequences, 94% occurring once. Germline V CDR1 and CDR2: SEHNR, FQNEAQ (reference sequence). V lost 4 bases and J lost 7; bases outside the gene matches: 15. The CDR3 is 18 residues long. The data originate from a study of CD8 T cells in Susac syndrome. Overall study results and limits: As the study acknowledged, the number of individuals who were part of its TCR sequencing and HLA analysis was relatively small.

This clonotype was sampled from a human donor in good health. Sequencing was performed on CD4+ T cells from PBMCs. The rearrangement links TRBV7-9 to TRBJ2-1; 11 bases fit TRBD2. The CDR3 spells CASSYRLRLAGFLNEQFF. The CDR3 DNA is TGTGCCAGCAGCTACCGTCTCAGACTAGCGGGGTTCTTGAATGAGCAGTTCTTC.